This T cell receptor (beta chain) came from a study of neurological immune-mediated disorders. Study-wide results and limits: HTLV-1-associated myelopathy showed the most TCR clonal expansion; multiple sclerosis the least, below healthy controls.

The cDNA was produced through 5'RACE with 10-nucleotide random UMIs. TCRdb itself ran the 5' RACE reads through MiXCR, one entry per CDR3 protein. The table lists about 95,000 distinct CDR3 sequences, around 3.3% of them singletons, with around 6% in the top ten. 2 million PBMCs stored at -80 C were the source of the unsorted libraries. There are many counts of this clonotype. Its antigen is still unknown. The CDR3 length is 13 residues. V lost 2 bases and J lost 7, with 12 bases in between. Germline V gene lookup returns CDR1 SGHTA and CDR2 FQGTGA. The chain employs TRBV7-3 and TRBJ2-7; maybe TRBD2 (6 bases). Sequencing was done on a sample of PBMCs. The TCR sequence derives from a woman younger than 35 with multiple sclerosis. The CDR3 coding sequence is TGTGCCAGCAGCTTAGGGGGGACGGGGGAGCAGTACTTC. Its protein is CASSLGGTGEQYF.